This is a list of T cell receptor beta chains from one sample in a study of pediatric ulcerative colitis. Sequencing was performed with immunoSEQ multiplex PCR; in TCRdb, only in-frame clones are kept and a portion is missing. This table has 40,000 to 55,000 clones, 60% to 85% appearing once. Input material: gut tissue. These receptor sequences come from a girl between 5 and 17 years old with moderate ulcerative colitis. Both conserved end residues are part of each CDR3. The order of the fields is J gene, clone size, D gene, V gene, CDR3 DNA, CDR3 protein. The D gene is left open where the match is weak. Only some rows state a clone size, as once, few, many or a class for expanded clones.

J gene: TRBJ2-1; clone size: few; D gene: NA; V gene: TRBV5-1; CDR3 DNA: TGCGCCAGCAGCTTGTCAGGGAGCGCCTACAATGAGCAGTTCTTC; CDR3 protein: CASSLSGSAYNEQFF
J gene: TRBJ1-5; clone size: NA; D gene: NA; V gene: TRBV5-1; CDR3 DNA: TGCGCCAGCAGCAAGGGGACCAATCAGCCCCAGCATTTT; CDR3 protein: CASSKGTNQPQHF
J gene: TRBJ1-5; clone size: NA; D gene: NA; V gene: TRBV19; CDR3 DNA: TGTGCCAGTAAGAGACAGGCGGGTCAGCCCCAGCATTTT; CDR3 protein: CASKRQAGQPQHF
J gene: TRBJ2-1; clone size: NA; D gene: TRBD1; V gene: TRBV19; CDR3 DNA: TGTGCCAGTAGTATTGACAGGGGAGATGAGCAGTTCTTC; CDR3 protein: CASSIDRGDEQFF
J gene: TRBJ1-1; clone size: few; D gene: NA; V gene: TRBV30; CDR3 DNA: TGTGCCTGGAGTGTTGGGGTAATGAACACTGAAGCTTTCTTT; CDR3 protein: CAWSVGVMNTEAFF
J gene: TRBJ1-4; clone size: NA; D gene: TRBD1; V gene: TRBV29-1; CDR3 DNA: TGCAGCGTTGCTCCCACAGGGGTCGGAAATGAAAAACTGTTTTTT; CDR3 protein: CSVAPTGVGNEKLFF
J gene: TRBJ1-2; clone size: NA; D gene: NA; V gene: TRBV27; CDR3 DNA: TGTGCCAGCAGTTTATCTCTTAATCTGGACCTCTATGGCTACACCTTC; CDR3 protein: CASSLSLNLDLYGYTF
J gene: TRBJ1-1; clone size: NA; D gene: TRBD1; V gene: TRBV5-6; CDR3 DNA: TGTGCCAGCAGCTTCGACAGGGGGGAATACACTGAAGCTTTCTTT; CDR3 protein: CASSFDRGEYTEAFF
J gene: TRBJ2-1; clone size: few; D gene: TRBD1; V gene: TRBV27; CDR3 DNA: TGTGCCAGCAGTCGATTTACAGGGGCGGTTATGAGGAATGAGCAGTTCTTC; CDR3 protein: CASSRFTGAVMRNEQFF
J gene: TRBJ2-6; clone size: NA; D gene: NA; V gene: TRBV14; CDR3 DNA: TGTGCCAGCAGCCCCCGGGGCAGCGCCTATGTAGGGGCCAACGTCCTGACTTTC; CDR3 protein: CASSPRGSAYVGANVLTF
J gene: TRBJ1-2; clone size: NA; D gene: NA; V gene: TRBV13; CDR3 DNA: TGTGCCAGCAGCCAGAACGTCTGGGGCTACACCTTC; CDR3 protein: CASSQNVWGYTF
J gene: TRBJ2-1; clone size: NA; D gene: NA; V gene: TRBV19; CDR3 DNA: TGTGCCAGTAGTACGCTAGCTAGTAGTTTAAATGAGCAGTTCTTC; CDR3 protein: CASSTLASSLNEQFF
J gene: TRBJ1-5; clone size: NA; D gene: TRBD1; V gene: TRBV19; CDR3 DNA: TGTGCCAGTACAAAGCGACAGGGACAGGGGAATCATCAGCCCCAGCATTTT; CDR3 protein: CASTKRQGQGNHQPQHF
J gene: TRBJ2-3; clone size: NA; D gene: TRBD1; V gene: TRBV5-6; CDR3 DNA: TGTGCCAGCAGCCAGGGGGCGACAGATACGCAGTATTTT; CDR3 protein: CASSQGATDTQYF
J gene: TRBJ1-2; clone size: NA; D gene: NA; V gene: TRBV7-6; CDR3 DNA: TGTGCCAGCAGCTTAGGGAACTATGGCTACACCTTC; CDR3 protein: CASSLGNYGYTF
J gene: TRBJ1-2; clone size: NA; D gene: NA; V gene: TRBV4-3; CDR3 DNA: TGCGCCAGCAGCCAAGATCGGACCCGCCGATATTCTCTTAACTATGGCTACACCTTC; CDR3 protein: CASSQDRTRRYSLNYGYTF
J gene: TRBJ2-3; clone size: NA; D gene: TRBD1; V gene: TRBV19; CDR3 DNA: TGTGCCAGTACTACATTCCGAGGACAGGGGGGCACAGATACGCAGTATTTT; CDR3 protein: CASTTFRGQGGTDTQYF
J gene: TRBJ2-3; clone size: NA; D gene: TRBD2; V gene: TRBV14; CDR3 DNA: TGTGCCAGCAGCCAAGTTGGAGCGGGGAGCACAGATACGCAGTATTTT; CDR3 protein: CASSQVGAGSTDTQYF
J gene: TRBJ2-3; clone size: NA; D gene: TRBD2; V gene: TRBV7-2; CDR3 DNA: TGTGCCAGCAGAACTACTAGCGGGGGTTCCACAGATACGCAGTATTTT; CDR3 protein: CASRTTSGGSTDTQYF
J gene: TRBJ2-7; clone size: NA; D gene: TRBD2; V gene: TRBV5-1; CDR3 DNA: TGCGCCAGCAGTTTCGGACTAGCCGCCTACGAGCAGTACTTC; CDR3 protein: CASSFGLAAYEQYF
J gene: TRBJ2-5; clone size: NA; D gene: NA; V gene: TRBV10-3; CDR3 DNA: TGTGCCATCAGTGAGTCGCTTGCAGGAGGGGCCGCAGGGGTTCAAGAGACCCAGTACTTC; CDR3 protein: CAISESLAGGAAGVQETQYF
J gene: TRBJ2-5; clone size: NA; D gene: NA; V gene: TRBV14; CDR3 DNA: TGTGCCAGCAGCCAAAGGGCTTGGGAGACCCAGTACTTC; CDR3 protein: CASSQRAWETQYF
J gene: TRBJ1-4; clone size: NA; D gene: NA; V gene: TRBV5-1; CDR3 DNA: TGCGCCAGCAGCTTGGGGACGGGAACTAATGAAAAACTGTTTTTT; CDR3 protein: CASSLGTGTNEKLFF
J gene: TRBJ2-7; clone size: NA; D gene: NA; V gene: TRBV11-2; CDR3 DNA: TGTGCCAGCAGCCCGGGGGTAGGAGACTACGAGCAGTACTTC; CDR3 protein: CASSPGVGDYEQYF
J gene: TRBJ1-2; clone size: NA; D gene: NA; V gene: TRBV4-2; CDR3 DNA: TGTGCCAGCAGCCAAGATCAAATGCAGGTTCGAGCCTATGGCTACACCTTC; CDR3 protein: CASSQDQMQVRAYGYTF
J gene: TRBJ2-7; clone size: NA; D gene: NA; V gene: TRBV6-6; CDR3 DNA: TGTGCCAGCAGTTACTCGATTGTCGGTGCCTACGAGCAGTACTTC; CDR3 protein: CASSYSIVGAYEQYF
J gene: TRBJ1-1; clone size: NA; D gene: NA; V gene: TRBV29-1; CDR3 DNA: TGCAGCGTTGAGGGGGATTTCACTGAAGCTTTCTTT; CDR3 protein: CSVEGDFTEAFF
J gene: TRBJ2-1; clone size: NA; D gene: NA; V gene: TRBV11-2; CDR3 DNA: TGTGCCAGCAGCCGTAACCCAGGCTACAATGAGCAGTTCTTC; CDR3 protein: CASSRNPGYNEQFF
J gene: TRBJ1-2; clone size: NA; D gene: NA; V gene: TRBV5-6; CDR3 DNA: TGTGCCAGCAGCCTCAGGAATTTAGATGGCTACACCTTC; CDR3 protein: CASSLRNLDGYTF
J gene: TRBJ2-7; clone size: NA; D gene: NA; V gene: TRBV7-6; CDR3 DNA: TGTGCCAGCGGCCCTGGGACAGCGGGCTTCGAGCAGTACTTC; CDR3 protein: CASGPGTAGFEQYF
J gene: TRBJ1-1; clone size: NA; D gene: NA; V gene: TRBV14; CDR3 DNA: TGTGCCAGCAGCCAAGAGGCCAGACAGTCCCAAGCTTTCTTT; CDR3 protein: CASSQEARQSQAFF